The present T cell receptor (beta chain) was sequenced within a study of CD8 T cells in ankylosing spondylitis. TCRdb analysed the 5' RACE reads with MiXCR anew, one entry per CDR3 protein. The table has a few hundred thousand distinct CDR3 sequences, about 10% seen once. CDR1 and CDR2 from the germline V gene are MGHRA and YSYEKL. The V end was cut by 1 base, the J end by 6 bases, with 9 bases between. The CDR3 contains 13 residues. This clonotype was picked up a small number of times. The source material was blood, either unsorted or a sorted T cell fraction (not recorded which). This receptor was obtained from a male donor with ankylosing spondylitis or in good health (not recorded which). The chain carries TRBV4-1 and TRBJ1-2; no clear D. The CDR3 DNA follows: TGCGCCAGCAGCCAAGGAGGGTTGAATGGCTACACCTTC. Protein: CASSQGGLNGYTF.